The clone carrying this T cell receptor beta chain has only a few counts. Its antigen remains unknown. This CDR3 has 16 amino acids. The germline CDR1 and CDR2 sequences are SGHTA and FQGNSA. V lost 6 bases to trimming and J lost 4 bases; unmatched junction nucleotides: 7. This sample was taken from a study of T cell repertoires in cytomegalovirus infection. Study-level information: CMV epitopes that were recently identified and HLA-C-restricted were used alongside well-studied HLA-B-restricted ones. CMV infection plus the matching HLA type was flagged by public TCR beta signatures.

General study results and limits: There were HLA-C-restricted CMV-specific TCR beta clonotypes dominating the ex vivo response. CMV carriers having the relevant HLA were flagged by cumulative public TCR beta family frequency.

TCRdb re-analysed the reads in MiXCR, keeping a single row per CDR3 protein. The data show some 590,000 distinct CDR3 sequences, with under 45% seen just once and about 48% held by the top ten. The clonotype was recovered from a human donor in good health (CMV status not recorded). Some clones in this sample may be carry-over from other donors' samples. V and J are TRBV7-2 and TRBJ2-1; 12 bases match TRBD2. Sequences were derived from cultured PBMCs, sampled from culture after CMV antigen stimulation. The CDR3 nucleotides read TGTGCCAGCAGTGTCACTAGCGGGGGGAGGTACAATGAGCAGTTCTTC. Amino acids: CASSVTSGGRYNEQFF. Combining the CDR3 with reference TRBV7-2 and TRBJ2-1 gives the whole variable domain GAGVSQSPSNKVTEKGKDVELRCDPISGHTALYWYRQSLGQGLEFLIYFQGNSAPDKSGLPSDRFSAERTGGSVSTLTIQRTQQEDSAVYLCASSVTSGGRYNEQFFGPGTRLTVL.